This T cell receptor (beta chain) is from a study of cytomegalovirus exposure and HLA in healthy donors. The study drew the donors from its approximately 120-subject validation cohort, separate from the roughly 670-subject first cohort. Of note for this clone: The target antigen is unknown.

Broader study findings: TCR beta chains numbering more than 150 were designated cytomegalovirus-associated. The majority of TCR sequences were rare, yet some public TCRs appeared in many donors. Confirmation in vitro established that a few CMV-associated chains were specific for CMV antigens.

Clones were sequenced by immunoSEQ multiplex PCR, and TCRdb holds only the in-frame ones, with some missing. Of 90,000 to 130,000 clones listed, about 92% are singletons. Trimming shortened V by 1 base and J by 5 bases, and 15 bases separated the two germline ends. The germline gives CDR1 MGHRA, CDR2 YSYEKL. The CDR3 covers 15 residues. This chain joins TRBV4-1 and TRBJ2-7, with TRBD1 as a possible D gene (5 bases). The sequence was collected from a woman in her late teens or twenties in good health and CMV-seronegative. The sample consisted of PBMCs. This CDR3 is CASSQVPRERNEQYF. In DNA form, the CDR3 reads TGCGCCAGCAGCCAAGTCCCCAGGGAAAGGAACGAGCAGTACTTC.